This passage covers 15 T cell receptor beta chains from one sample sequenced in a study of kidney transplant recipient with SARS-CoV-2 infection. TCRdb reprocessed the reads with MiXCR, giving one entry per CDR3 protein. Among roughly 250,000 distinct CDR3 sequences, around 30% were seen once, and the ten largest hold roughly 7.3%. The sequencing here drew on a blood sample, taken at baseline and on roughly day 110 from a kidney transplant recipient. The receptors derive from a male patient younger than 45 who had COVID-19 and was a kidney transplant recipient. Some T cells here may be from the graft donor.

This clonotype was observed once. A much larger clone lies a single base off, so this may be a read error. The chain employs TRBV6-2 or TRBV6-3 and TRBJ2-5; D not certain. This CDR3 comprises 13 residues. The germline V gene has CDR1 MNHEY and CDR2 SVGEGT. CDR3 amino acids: CVSSYPVPETQYF. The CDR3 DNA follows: TGTGTCAGCAGTTACCCTGTCCCCGAGACCCAGTACTTC.

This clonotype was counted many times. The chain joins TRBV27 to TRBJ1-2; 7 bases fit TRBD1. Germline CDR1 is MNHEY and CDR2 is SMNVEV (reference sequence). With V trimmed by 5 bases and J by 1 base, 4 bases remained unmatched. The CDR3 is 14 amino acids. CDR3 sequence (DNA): TGTGCCAGCAGTGCCGGGACAGTTAACTATGGCTACACCTTC. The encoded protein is CASSAGTVNYGYTF.

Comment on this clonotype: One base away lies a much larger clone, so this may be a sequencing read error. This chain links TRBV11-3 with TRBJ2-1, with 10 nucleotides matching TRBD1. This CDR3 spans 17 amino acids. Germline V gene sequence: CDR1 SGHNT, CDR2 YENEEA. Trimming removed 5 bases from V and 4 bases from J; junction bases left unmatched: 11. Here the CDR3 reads CASSPPSRDRGYNEQFF. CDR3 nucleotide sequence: TGTGCCAGCAGCCCCCCCTCCAGGGACAGGGGTTACAATGAGCAGTTCTTC.

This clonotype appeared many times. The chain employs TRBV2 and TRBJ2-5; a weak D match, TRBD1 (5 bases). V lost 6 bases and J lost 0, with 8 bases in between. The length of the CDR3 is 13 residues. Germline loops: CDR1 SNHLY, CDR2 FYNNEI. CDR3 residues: CASRRQYQETQYF. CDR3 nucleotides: TGTGCCAGCAGGCGACAGTACCAAGAGACCCAGTACTTC. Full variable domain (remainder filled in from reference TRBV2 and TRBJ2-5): EPEVTQTPSHQVTQMGQEVILRCVPISNHLYFYWYRQILGQKVEFLVSFYNNEISEKSEIFDDQFSVERPDGSNFTLKIRSTKLEDSAMYFCASRRQYQETQYFGPGTRLLVL.

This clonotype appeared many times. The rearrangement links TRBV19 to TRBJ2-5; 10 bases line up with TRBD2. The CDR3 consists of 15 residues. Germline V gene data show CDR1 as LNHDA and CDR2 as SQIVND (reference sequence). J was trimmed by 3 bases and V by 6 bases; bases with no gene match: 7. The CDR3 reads CASSYLLAGKETQYF. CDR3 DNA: TGTGCCAGTAGCTATCTACTAGCGGGGAAAGAGACCCAGTACTTC.

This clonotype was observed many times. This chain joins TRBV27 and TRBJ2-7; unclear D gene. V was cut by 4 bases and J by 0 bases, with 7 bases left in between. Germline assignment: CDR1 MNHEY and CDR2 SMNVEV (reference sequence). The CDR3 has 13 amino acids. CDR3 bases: TGTGCCAGCAGTTCACCGAGCTCCTACGAGCAGTACTTC. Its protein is CASSSPSSYEQYF.

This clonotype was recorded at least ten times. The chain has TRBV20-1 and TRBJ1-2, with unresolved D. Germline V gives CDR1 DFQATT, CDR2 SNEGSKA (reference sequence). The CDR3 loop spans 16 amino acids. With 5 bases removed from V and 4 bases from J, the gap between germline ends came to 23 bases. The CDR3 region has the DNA TGCAGTGCTTGCGGGGTGCTGTTTCGAAAGACCTATGGCTACACCTTC. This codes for CSACGVLFRKTYGYTF.

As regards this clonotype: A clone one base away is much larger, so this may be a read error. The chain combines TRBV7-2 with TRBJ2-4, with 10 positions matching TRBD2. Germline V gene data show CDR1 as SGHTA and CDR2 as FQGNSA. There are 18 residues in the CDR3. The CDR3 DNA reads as TGTGCCTGCAGCCGAGCGGCTAGCGGGAGTGTCGCCAAAAACATTCAGTACTTC. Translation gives CACSRAASGSVAKNIQYF.

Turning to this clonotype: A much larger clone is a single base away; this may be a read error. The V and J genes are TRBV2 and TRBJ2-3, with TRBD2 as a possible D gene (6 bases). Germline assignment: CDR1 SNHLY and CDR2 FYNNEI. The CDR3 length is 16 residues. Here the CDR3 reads CASGDPLASTTDTQYF. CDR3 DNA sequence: TGTGCCAGCGGTGACCCCCTAGCGAGTACCACAGATACGCAGTATTTT.

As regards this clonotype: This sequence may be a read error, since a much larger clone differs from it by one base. The CDR3 spells CAWSGTGQGPRHF. The CDR3 DNA reads as TGTGCCTGGAGCGGGACAGGGCAAGGGCCCCGGCATTTT. The chain carries TRBV30 and TRBJ1-5; TRBD1 agrees at 9 bases. Germline CDR1 GTSNPN, CDR2 SVGIG (reference sequence). The CDR3 has 13 amino acids.

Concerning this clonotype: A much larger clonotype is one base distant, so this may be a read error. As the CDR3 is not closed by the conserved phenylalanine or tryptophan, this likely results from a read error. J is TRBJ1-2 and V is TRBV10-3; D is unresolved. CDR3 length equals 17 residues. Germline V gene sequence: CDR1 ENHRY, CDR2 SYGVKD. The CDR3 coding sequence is TGTGCCAGCAGTATACCTCGCTCACACGGAAAGACCTATGGCTACACCTTA. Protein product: CASSIPRSHGKTYGYTL.

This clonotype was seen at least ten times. DNA of the CDR3: TGTGCCAGCAGCTTAGCGCCGGGACAGACTAACACCGGGGAGCTGTTTTTT. Translation gives CASSLAPGQTNTGELFF. The V call is TRBV7-6, the J call TRBJ2-2; 7 bases fit TRBD1. The CDR3 covers 17 residues. The V gene end was trimmed by 0 bases and the J gene end by 2 bases; junction bases not matched to a gene: 6. CDR1 is SGHVS, CDR2 FNYEAQ, per germline. Combining the CDR3 with reference TRBV7-6 and TRBJ2-2 gives the whole variable domain GAGVSQSPRYKVTKRGQDVALRCDPISGHVSLYWYRQALGQGPEFLTYFNYEAQQDKSGLPNDRFSAERPEGSISTLTIQRTEQRDSAMYRCASSLAPGQTNTGELFFGEGSRLTVL.

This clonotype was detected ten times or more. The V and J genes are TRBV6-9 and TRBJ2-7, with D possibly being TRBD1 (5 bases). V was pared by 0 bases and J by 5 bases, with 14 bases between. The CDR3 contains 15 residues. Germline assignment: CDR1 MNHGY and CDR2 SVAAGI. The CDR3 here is CASSYSQRQQNEQYF. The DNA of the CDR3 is TGTGCCAGCAGTTATTCTCAACGACAGCAAAACGAGCAGTACTTC.

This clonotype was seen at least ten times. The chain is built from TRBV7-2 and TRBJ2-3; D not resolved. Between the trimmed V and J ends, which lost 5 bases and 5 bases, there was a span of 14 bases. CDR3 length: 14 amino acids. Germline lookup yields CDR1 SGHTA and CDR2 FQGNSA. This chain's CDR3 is CASSVSTTLDTQYF. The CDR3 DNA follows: TGTGCCAGCAGCGTTAGCACCACCCTAGATACGCAGTATTTT.

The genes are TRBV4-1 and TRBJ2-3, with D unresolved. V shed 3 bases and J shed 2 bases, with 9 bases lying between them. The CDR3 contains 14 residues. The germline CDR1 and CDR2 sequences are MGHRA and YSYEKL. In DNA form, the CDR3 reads TGCGCCAGCAGCCAGCTAGTACACACAGATACGCAGTATTTT. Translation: CASSQLVHTDTQYF.